The clone carrying this T cell receptor beta chain occurred once. This sample was taken from a study of blood T cell repertoires in COVID-19. On the study more broadly: Acute and convalescent COVID-19 specimens originated in the United States, Italy and Spain. Sources were T cells, B-cell-depleted T cells, or PBMCs; the material itself was cDNA or gDNA.

This CDR3 is 13 amino acids long. The V and J ends lost 4 bases and 7 bases respectively, with 10 bases between them. Germline V lookup: CDR1 LGHDT, CDR2 YNNKEL (reference sequence). In the study's own analysis: Reference gene primers were amplified, and this amplification served to estimate nucleated cell counts. Some clones are missing from TCRdb's copy, which holds only in-frame ones; the method was immunoSEQ multiplex PCR. The DNA gave D and trimming, while V, J and clone size come from that table. The sample includes some 60,000 clones, less than 85% seen only once; the top ten take roughly a sixth.

This clonotype was obtained from a woman aged 50 to 60 with active or convalescent COVID-19. Sequenced: peripheral blood. J is TRBJ1-4 and V is TRBV3-1 (or the pseudogene TRBV3-2), with D perhaps TRBD1 (6 bases). The CDR3 is CASSPTGSEKLFF. In nucleotides, the CDR3 is TGTGCCAGCAGCCCCACAGGGAGTGAAAAACTGTTTTTT.